The present T cell receptor (beta chain) was sequenced within a study of shared T cell receptors in the human thymus. The method was immunoSEQ multiplex PCR; TCRdb's version includes in-frame clones alone and lacks a portion of them. The sample carries 450,000 to 650,000 clones, 78% recorded once. Germline CDR1 SQVTM, CDR2 ANQGSEA. V lost 5 bases and J lost 5, with 10 bases in between. The length of the CDR3 is 12 residues. These same records also appear under a second study, on human thymus T cells. This second report adds: Healthy Finnish infants undergoing corrective surgery for congenital heart defects provided the donor material. Thymic samples were excised during corrective heart operations.

The gene calls are TRBV29-1 and TRBJ2-1, with D perhaps TRBD2 (6 bases). This clonotype was sampled from a boy under two years old with a congenital heart defect. Sequencing input: thymocytes. The CDR3 coding sequence is TGCAGCGTTTGCGGGAACCACAATGAGCAGTTCTTC. As protein: CSVCGNHNEQFF.